What follows are 17 T cell receptor beta chains derived from one specimen sequenced in a study of cytomegalovirus exposure and HLA in healthy donors. Primers: 60 Vbeta forward and 13 Jbeta reverse. Profiled with immunoSEQ multiplex PCR; TCRdb holds only in-frame clones, not every one. This sample has some 90,000 clones, with more than 60% found just once. Sequences were obtained from PBMCs. Receptor source: a man between 50 and 59 years old in good health and CMV-seronegative.

The chain is built from TRBV18 and TRBJ2-2; D unresolved. In germline, CDR1 is KGHSH, CDR2 LQKENI. V was clipped by 6 bases and J by 0 bases, with 11 bases between them. The CDR3 runs 15 residues. CDR3 region: CASSPALSNTGELFF. The CDR3 nucleotides read TGTGCCAGCTCCCCCGCGCTTTCGAACACCGGGGAGCTGTTTTTT.

The chain employs TRBV7-2 and TRBJ1-4, with D unclear. This CDR3 contains 15 residues. Per the germline V gene, CDR1 is SGHTA and CDR2 is FQGNSA. Trimming removed 4 bases at V and 3 bases at J, with 12 bases between. The CDR3 loop is CASSYPGNSNEKLFF. The CDR3 DNA is TGTGCCAGCAGCTATCCCGGGAACTCTAATGAAAAACTGTTTTTT. The full variable domain, with the rest looked up from reference TRBV7-2 and TRBJ1-4, is GAGVSQSPSNKVTEKGKDVELRCDPISGHTALYWYRQSLGQGLEFLIYFQGNSAPDKSGLPSDRFSAERTGGSVSTLTIQRTQQEDSAVYLCASSYPGNSNEKLFFGSGTQLSVL.

This chain connects TRBV6-1 to TRBJ1-5; D remains unclear. The CDR3 sequence is 11 residues long. Germline CDR1 MNHNS, CDR2 SASEGT. Deletions cut 6 bases from V and 9 bases from J, with 9 bases between. CDR3 sequence: CASSQPGPQHF. The CDR3, as DNA: TGTGCCAGCAGCCAGCCGGGGCCCCAGCATTTT.

V usage is TRBV7-2 and J usage is TRBJ2-7; 14 bases align to TRBD2. The CDR3 sequence is 16 residues long. Losses at the gene ends were 2 bases for V and 3 bases for J; bases not matched to a gene: 3. Germline CDR1 SGHTA, CDR2 FQGNSA. CDR3 nucleotides: TGTGCCAGCAGCTTACGACTAGCGGGGGGGAGCTACGAGCAGTACTTC. Translation gives CASSLRLAGGSYEQYF.

The chain joins TRBV19 to TRBJ1-2, with 7 bases identical to TRBD1. Germline V gene sequence: CDR1 LNHDA, CDR2 SQIVND (reference sequence). CDR3 length: 14 residues. V gave up 4 bases and J gave up 5 bases; unmatched junction bases: 7. The CDR3 protein is CASSKGTVSYGYTF. The DNA of the CDR3 is TGTGCCAGTAGTAAAGGGACAGTCTCGTATGGCTACACCTTC. Supplemented by reference TRBV19 and TRBJ1-2, the full variable domain reads DGGITQSPKYLFRKEGQNVTLSCEQNLNHDAMYWYRQDPGQGLRLIYYSQIVNDFQKGDIAEGYSVSREKKESFPLTVTSAQKNPTAFYLCASSKGTVSYGYTFGSGTRLTVV.

The rearrangement joins TRBV9 to TRBJ2-1; D not certain. CDR3 size: 13 residues. Germline-derived CDR1 and CDR2 are SGDLS and YYNGEE. V dropped 1 base and J dropped 5 bases, with 7 bases sitting between them. CDR3 amino acids: CASSVQAHNEQFF. CDR3 nucleotides: TGTGCCAGCAGCGTACAGGCCCACAATGAGCAGTTCTTC.

The chain has TRBV27 and TRBJ2-7; D is possibly TRBD2 (7 bases). TRBJ2-1 explains the end of the DNA better; the J call may be wrong. Germline V gene data show CDR1 as MNHEY and CDR2 as SMNVEV (reference sequence). The CDR3 sequence is 13 residues long. DNA for the CDR3: TGTGCCAGCGCCCGTGAGGGGGGGTTTGAGCAGTTCTTC. This translates into CASAREGGFEQFF.

This clone was detected only a few times. Written as DNA, the CDR3 is TGTGCCAGCAGCGGACAGGGGGCGCCTGGCTACACCTTC. This sequence encodes CASSGQGAPGYTF. The V call is TRBV27, the J call TRBJ1-2; TRBD1 matches 11 bases. After removal of 6 bases from V and 7 bases from J, the junction contained 4 bases not matched to a gene. Germline-derived CDR1 and CDR2 are MNHEY and SMNVEV (reference sequence). The CDR3 loop spans 13 amino acids.

The rearrangement joins TRBV28 to TRBJ1-4; unclear D gene. Germline CDR1 is MDHEN and CDR2 is SYDVKM. The CDR3 consists of 17 residues. V shed 2 bases and J shed 1 base, with 14 bases lying between them. CDR3 nucleotides: TGTGCCAGCAGTTTAGGACTCGACGGCGTAACTAATGAAAAACTGTTTTTT. This encodes CASSLGLDGVTNEKLFF.

This clone was seen just once. V and J are TRBV10-3 and TRBJ1-2, with 7 nucleotides matching TRBD1. The trim removed 2 bases at V and 6 bases at J, leaving 6 bases unmatched. CDR1 is ENHRY and CDR2 is SYGVKD in the germline V gene. This CDR3 is 14 amino acids long. CDR3 in DNA: TGTGCCATCAGTGAGAGGGGGCCTGGGAATGGCTACACCTTC. As protein: CAISERGPGNGYTF.

The rearrangement links TRBV18 to TRBJ2-3; no clear D gene. V lost 6 bases and J 2 bases, leaving 12 bases between the germline ends. The V gene's germline CDR1 is KGHSH and CDR2 LQKENI. The CDR3 is 14 amino acids. The CDR3 protein is CASSFAPVTDTQYF. DNA of the CDR3: TGTGCCAGCTCCTTTGCCCCGGTCACAGATACGCAGTATTTT.

This chain joins TRBV6-5 and TRBJ2-3; TRBD2 agrees at 12 bases. The CDR3 is 15 amino acids. Germline CDR1 reads MNHEY; CDR2 reads SVGAGI. The J segment lost 3 bases and the V segment lost 5 bases, leaving 3 bases of the junction unmatched. The CDR3 protein is CASSTGTSGTDTQYF. CDR3 nucleotides: TGTGCCAGCAGTACGGGGACTAGCGGGACAGATACGCAGTATTTT.

The V and J genes are TRBV5-5 and TRBJ2-1; 10 nucleotides match TRBD2. CDR3 size: 16 residues. Germline CDR1 is SGHKS and CDR2 is YYEKEE (reference sequence). Unmatched junction bases numbered 3, after V lost 2 bases and J lost 1 base. In DNA form, the CDR3 reads TGTGCCAGCAGCTTTGGTAGCGGGGGGTCCTACAATGAGCAGTTCTTC. Translation: CASSFGSGGSYNEQFF.

V and J are TRBV27 and TRBJ1-1; D remains unclear. The ends were cut back, 6 bases at V and 1 base at J, with 9 bases in the middle. The CDR3 loop spans 13 amino acids. CDR1 is MNHEY and CDR2 is SMNVEV in the germline V gene (reference sequence). The CDR3 loop is CASSQTTNTEAFF. CDR3 in DNA: TGTGCCAGCAGCCAGACTACGAACACTGAAGCTTTCTTT.

The DNA of the CDR3 is TGTGCCAGCAGCTACGGGGTTCTCTACGAGCAGTACTTC. It is translated as CASSYGVLYEQYF. V and J are TRBV11-2 and TRBJ2-7, with a tentative D call TRBD2 (5 bases). Trimming took 4 bases from V and 3 from J, leaving 10 bases between them. CDR1 and CDR2 (germline): SGHAT, FQNNGV. There are 13 residues in the CDR3.

The rearrangement uses TRBV28 and TRBJ1-6, with D tentatively TRBD1 (5 bases). Per germline, CDR1 MDHEN and CDR2 SYDVKM. V was clipped by 4 bases and J by 15 bases, with 25 bases between them. The CDR3 runs to 16 residues. The CDR3 sequence is CASSYEWSDILLGLHF. The CDR3 DNA is TGTGCCAGCAGTTATGAGTGGTCGGACATTTTGCTTGGCCTCCACTTT.

The rearrangement links TRBV4-1 to TRBJ1-3; D is uncertain. CDR1 is MGHRA and CDR2 is YSYEKL in the germline V gene. This CDR3 comprises 17 residues. V shed 2 bases and J shed 2 bases, with 16 bases lying between them. The CDR3 nucleotides read TGCGCCAGCAGCCAACTCTACGCCGGGGAGACTGGAAACACCATATATTTT. Residues: CASSQLYAGETGNTIYF.